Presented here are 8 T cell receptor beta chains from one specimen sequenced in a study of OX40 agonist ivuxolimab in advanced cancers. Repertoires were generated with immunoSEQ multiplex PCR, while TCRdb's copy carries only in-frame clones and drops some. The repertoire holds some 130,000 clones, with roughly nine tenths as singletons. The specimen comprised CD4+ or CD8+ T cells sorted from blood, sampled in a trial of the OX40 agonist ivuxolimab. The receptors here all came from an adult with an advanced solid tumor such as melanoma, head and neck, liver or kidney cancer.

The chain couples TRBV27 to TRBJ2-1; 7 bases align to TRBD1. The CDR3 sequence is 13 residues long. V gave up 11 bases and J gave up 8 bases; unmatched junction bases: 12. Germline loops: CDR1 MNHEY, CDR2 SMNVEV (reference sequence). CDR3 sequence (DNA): TGTGCCGCGGACAGGACAATTTCCCATGAGCAGTTCTTC. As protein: CAADRTISHEQFF.

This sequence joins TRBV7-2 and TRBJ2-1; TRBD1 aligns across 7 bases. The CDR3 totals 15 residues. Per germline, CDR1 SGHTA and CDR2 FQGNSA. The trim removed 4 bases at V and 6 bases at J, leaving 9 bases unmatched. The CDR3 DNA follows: TGTGCCAGCAGCTGGGGACAGTCCAATGGCAATGAGCAGTTCTTC. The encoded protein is CASSWGQSNGNEQFF. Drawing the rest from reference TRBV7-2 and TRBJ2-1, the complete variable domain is GAGVSQSPSNKVTEKGKDVELRCDPISGHTALYWYRQSLGQGLEFLIYFQGNSAPDKSGLPSDRFSAERTGGSVSTLTIQRTQQEDSAVYLCASSWGQSNGNEQFFGPGTRLTVL.

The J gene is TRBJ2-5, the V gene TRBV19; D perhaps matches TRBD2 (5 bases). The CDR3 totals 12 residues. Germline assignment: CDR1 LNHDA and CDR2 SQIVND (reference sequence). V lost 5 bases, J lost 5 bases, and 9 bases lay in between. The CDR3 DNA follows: TGTGCCAGTAGTGCCCGAGGGGAGACCCAGTACTTC. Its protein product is CASSARGETQYF.

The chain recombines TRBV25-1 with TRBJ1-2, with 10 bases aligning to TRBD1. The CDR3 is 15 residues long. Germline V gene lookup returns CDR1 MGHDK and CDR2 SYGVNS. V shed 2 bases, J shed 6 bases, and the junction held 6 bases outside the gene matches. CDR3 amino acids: CASSEAGTGVDGYTF. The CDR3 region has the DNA TGTGCCAGCAGTGAAGCCGGGACAGGGGTCGATGGCTACACCTTC.

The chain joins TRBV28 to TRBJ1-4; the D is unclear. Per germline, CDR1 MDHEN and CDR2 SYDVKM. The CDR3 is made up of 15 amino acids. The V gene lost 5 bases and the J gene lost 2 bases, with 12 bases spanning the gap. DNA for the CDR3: TGTGCCAGCAGTCTGGGAAGGGTTACTAATGAAAAACTGTTTTTT. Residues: CASSLGRVTNEKLFF.

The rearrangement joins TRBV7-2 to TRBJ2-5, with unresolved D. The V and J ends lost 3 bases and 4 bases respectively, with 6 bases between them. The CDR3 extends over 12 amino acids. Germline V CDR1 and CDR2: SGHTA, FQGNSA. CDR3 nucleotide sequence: TGTGCCAGCAGCTTGGAAGCAGAGACCCAGTACTTC. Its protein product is CASSLEAETQYF.

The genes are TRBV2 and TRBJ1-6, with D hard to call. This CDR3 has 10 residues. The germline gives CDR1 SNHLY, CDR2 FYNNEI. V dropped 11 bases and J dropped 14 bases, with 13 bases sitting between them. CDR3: CAFNDGTLHF. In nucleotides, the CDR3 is TGTGCCTTCAACGACGGGACCCTCCACTTT.

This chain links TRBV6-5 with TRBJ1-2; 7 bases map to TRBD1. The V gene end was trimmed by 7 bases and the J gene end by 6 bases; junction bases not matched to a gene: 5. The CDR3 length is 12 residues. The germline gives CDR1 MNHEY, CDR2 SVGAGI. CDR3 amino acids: CASTQGGHGYTF. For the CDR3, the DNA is TGTGCCAGCACCCAGGGGGGACATGGCTACACCTTC.